Listed here are 19 T cell receptor beta chains from one sample, sequenced in a study of cytomegalovirus exposure and HLA in healthy donors. Use of 60 Vbeta and 13 Jbeta primers characterized the PCR. Produced via immunoSEQ multiplex PCR; TCRdb's table is partial and in-frame only. The sample contains over 130,000 clones, 75% to 85% of which appear only once. Specimen: PBMCs. The source is a woman aged 40 to 50 in good health and CMV-seropositive.

The chain joins TRBV7-2 to TRBJ1-3; D is unclear. Trimming removed 5 bases at V and 4 bases at J, with 6 bases between. This CDR3 is 12 amino acids long. Germline values: CDR1 SGHTA, CDR2 FQGNSA. This chain's CDR3 is CASSATGNTIYF. The CDR3 DNA sequence: TGTGCCAGCAGCGCTACGGGAAACACCATATATTTT.

The chain employs TRBV27 and TRBJ2-7; the D gene is possibly TRBD2 (5 bases). The V end was cut by 3 bases, the J end by 6 bases, with 18 bases between. This CDR3 is built from 15 residues. In germline, CDR1 is MNHEY, CDR2 SMNVEV (reference sequence). This CDR3 reads CASSFRHSGVFEQYF. The CDR3 nucleotides are TGTGCCAGCAGTTTCAGGCATTCCGGGGTCTTCGAGCAGTACTTC.

There are a few counts of this clone. This chain joins TRBV19 and TRBJ2-1, with TRBD2 as a possible D gene (5 bases). Germline V gene sequence: CDR1 LNHDA, CDR2 SQIVND (reference sequence). V lost 0 bases and J lost 7, with 13 bases in between. This CDR3 is built from 15 residues. This CDR3 is CASSIDLSRANEQFF. DNA for the CDR3: TGTGCCAGTAGTATAGATCTTTCGCGGGCTAATGAGCAGTTCTTC.

There are a few counts of this clone. J is TRBJ2-3 and V is TRBV6-5, with D uncertain. The length of the CDR3 is 12 residues. V was pared by 2 bases and J by 5 bases, with 5 bases between. The germline V gene encodes CDR1 MNHEY and CDR2 SVGAGI. Here the CDR3 DNA reads TGTGCCAGCAGTTACGCGGTAGATACGCAGTATTTT. This sequence encodes CASSYAVDTQYF.

This clone was observed a single time. This sequence joins TRBV11-3 and TRBJ2-2; D possibly corresponds to TRBD1 (6 bases). Germline V lookup: CDR1 SGHNT, CDR2 YENEEA. The CDR3 spans 17 residues. The V end was cut by 8 bases, the J end by 0 bases, with 19 bases between. The CDR3 DNA sequence: TGTGCCAGCTCTTGGGGTGACAGGCCCGCGAACACCGGGGAGCTGTTTTTT. Translation gives CASSWGDRPANTGELFF.

V gene TRBV19 combines with J gene TRBJ1-5; the match to TRBD1 covers 7 bases. The CDR3 loop spans 13 amino acids. CDR1 LNHDA and CDR2 SQIVND come from the germline V gene (reference sequence). After removal of 6 bases from V and 5 bases from J, the junction contained 4 bases not matched to a gene. CDR3 sequence (DNA): TGTGCCAGTAGCGCTGACAGGGATCAGCCCCAGCATTTT. Translating gives CASSADRDQPQHF. The whole variable domain, filled in from reference TRBV19 and TRBJ1-5, reads DGGITQSPKYLFRKEGQNVTLSCEQNLNHDAMYWYRQDPGQGLRLIYYSQIVNDFQKGDIAEGYSVSREKKESFPLTVTSAQKNPTAFYLCASSADRDQPQHFGDGTRLSIL.

The chain has TRBV11-2 and TRBJ2-4; D gene unclear. The CDR3 is made up of 14 amino acids. The ends were cut back, 5 bases at V and 0 bases at J, with 8 bases in the middle. The V gene's germline CDR1 is SGHAT and CDR2 FQNNGV. CDR3 in amino acids: CASSPELAKNIQYF. Here the CDR3 DNA reads TGTGCCAGCAGCCCCGAACTAGCCAAAAACATTCAGTACTTC. Looking up the rest from reference TRBV11-2 and TRBJ2-4 gives the full variable domain: EAGVAQSPRYKIIEKRQSVAFWCNPISGHATLYWYQQILGQGPKLLIQFQNNGVVDDSQLPKDRFSAERLKGVDSTLKIQPAKLEDSAVYLCASSPELAKNIQYFGAGTRLSVL.

A remark on this clone: The germline gene is not matched at one end of the junction; a read error may be the cause. The chain employs TRBV7-7 and TRBJ2-5; TRBD2 aligns across 8 bases. The CDR3 spans 16 residues. Germline CDR1 and CDR2: SSHAT and FNYEAQ (reference sequence). The CDR3 bases are TGTGCTAGCAGCTTAGGGGTAGCGGGGCAAGAAGAGACCCAGTACTTC. Amino acid sequence: CASSLGVAGQEETQYF.

The rearrangement links TRBV9 to TRBJ2-1; D not certain. The CDR3 runs 13 residues. V lost 2 bases to trimming and J lost 6 bases, with 9 bases between them. From germline, CDR1 is SGDLS and CDR2 YYNGEE. The DNA for the CDR3 is TGTGCCAGCAGCGTTACCCAGGCCAATGAGCAGTTCTTC. This gives the protein CASSVTQANEQFF.

This clone was seen just once. This rearrangement joins TRBV5-1 to TRBJ2-1, with D tentatively TRBD1 (5 bases). V was clipped by 2 bases and J by 8 bases, with 17 bases between them. The germline gives CDR1 SGHRS, CDR2 YFSETQ. The CDR3 totals 15 residues. The CDR3 DNA reads as TGCGCCAGCAGCTTAGGGGTCAGCCGTTCGGATGAGCAGTTCTTC. Translation: CASSLGVSRSDEQFF.

The chain joins TRBV7-2 to TRBJ2-7, with 9 bases that match TRBD2. Germline values: CDR1 SGHTA, CDR2 FQGNSA. This CDR3 spans 17 amino acids. With V trimmed by 4 bases and J by 2 bases, 12 bases remained unmatched. The chain's CDR3 is CASSYRHRGRAPYEQYF. The CDR3 DNA reads TGTGCCAGCAGCTATCGACATCGCGGGAGGGCCCCCTACGAGCAGTACTTC.

The chain combines TRBV7-2 with TRBJ1-6, with 7 bases fitting TRBD1. The CDR3 covers 15 residues. The V segment lost 5 bases and the J segment 9 bases; nucleotides outside the gene matches: 10. Germline V gene sequence: CDR1 SGHTA, CDR2 FQGNSA. CDR3 DNA: TGTGCCAGCAGCAAGACAGGGATAGGAGGTTCACCCCTCCACTTT. This encodes CASSKTGIGGSPLHF.

This clone was seen a handful of times. The V gene is TRBV6-5, the J gene TRBJ1-1, with 11 bases lining up with TRBD1. The CDR3 contains 15 residues. Germline values: CDR1 MNHEY, CDR2 SVGAGI. V dropped 5 bases and J dropped 4; count of bases not matched to a gene: 6. CDR3 loop: CASSPSGTGGTEAFF. Here the CDR3 DNA reads TGTGCCAGCAGTCCTTCCGGGACAGGGGGCACTGAAGCTTTCTTT.

The chain joins TRBV6-5 to TRBJ1-2, with D maybe TRBD1 (6 bases). The V gene lost 6 bases and the J gene lost 5 bases, with 7 bases spanning the gap. The CDR3 is 11 amino acids. Germline CDR1 reads MNHEY; CDR2 reads SVGAGI. The CDR3, as DNA: TGTGCCAGCAGACAGGGTTATGGCTACACCTTC. It encodes CASRQGYGYTF.

The chain uses TRBV2 and TRBJ2-5; 7 positions match TRBD1. Germline values: CDR1 SNHLY, CDR2 FYNNEI. This CDR3 comprises 12 residues. V lost 4 bases, J lost 5 bases, and 1 base stayed unmatched. The CDR3 coding sequence is TGTGCCAGCAGTGCCAGGGGGGAGACCCAGTACTTC. Translation: CASSARGETQYF. The full variable domain, rest sourced from reference TRBV2 and TRBJ2-5, is EPEVTQTPSHQVTQMGQEVILRCVPISNHLYFYWYRQILGQKVEFLVSFYNNEISEKSEIFDDQFSVERPDGSNFTLKIRSTKLEDSAMYFCASSARGETQYFGPGTRLLVL.

This clone was detected only a few times. The chain employs TRBV5-4 and TRBJ2-5; tentative D call: TRBD1 (6 bases). Germline-derived CDR1 and CDR2 are SGHNT and YYREEE (reference sequence). The CDR3 is made up of 14 amino acids. The germline V and J ends were trimmed by 8 bases and 2 bases, with 16 bases remaining between them. The CDR3 bases are TGTGCCAGTTCTCCTGGACAGACTCAAGAGACCCAGTACTTC. Translation gives CASSPGQTQETQYF.

The V call is TRBV5-1, the J call TRBJ2-1; 7 bases align to TRBD2. The CDR3 has 16 residues. After removal of 1 base from V and 4 bases from J, the junction contained 8 bases not matched to a gene. CDR1 SGHRS and CDR2 YFSETQ come from the germline V gene. Here the CDR3 reads CASSLNPSGSYNEQFF. The CDR3 coding sequence is TGCGCCAGCAGCTTGAATCCTAGCGGTTCTTACAATGAGCAGTTCTTC.

This clone was seen a few times. The rearrangement uses TRBV19 and TRBJ2-7; possibly TRBD2 for D (6 bases). Trimming cost V 6 bases and J 4 bases, with 13 bases left between them. CDR1 is LNHDA and CDR2 is SQIVND in the germline V gene (reference sequence). The CDR3 extends over 13 amino acids. For the CDR3, the DNA is TGTGCCAGTAGGGCGGGGACCCTTTACGAGCAGTACTTC. Translated: CASRAGTLYEQYF.

Worth noting for this clone: The same CDR3 is also encoded by other DNA sequences in this sample. This rearrangement joins TRBV13 to TRBJ1-5; no definite D call. The germline V gene encodes CDR1 PRHDT and CDR2 FYEKMQ (reference sequence). The CDR3 is made up of 15 amino acids. The V end lost 0 bases, the J end lost 1 base, and 7 bases lay between the germline ends. CDR3 loop: CASSLGRGSNQPQHF. CDR3 coding DNA: TGTGCCAGCAGCTTAGGCAGAGGGAGCAATCAGCCCCAGCATTTT.